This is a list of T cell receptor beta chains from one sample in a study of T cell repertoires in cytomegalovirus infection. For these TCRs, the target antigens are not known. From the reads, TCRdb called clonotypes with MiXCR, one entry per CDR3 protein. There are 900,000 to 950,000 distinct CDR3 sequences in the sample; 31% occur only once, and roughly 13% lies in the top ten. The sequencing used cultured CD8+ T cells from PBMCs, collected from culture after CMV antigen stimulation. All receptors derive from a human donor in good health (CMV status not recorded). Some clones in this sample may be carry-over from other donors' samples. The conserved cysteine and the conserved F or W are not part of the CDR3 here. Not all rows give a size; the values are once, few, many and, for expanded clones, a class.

CDR3: ASSWAGNTEAF
size: few
J: TRBJ1-1
V: TRBV7-9

CDR3: ASSTPERGNQPQH
size: few
J: TRBJ1-5
V: TRBV6-2/TRBV6-3

CDR3: SARNQGVGQPQH
size: -
J: TRBJ1-5
V: TRBV20-1

CDR3: ASSLEPTVHSNQPQH
size: once
J: TRBJ1-5
V: TRBV7-9

CDR3: ASSPGTGESEAF
size: -
J: TRBJ1-1
V: TRBV12-3/TRBV12-4

CDR3: ASSEGTGGGNQPQH
size: many
J: TRBJ1-5
V: TRBV6-1

CDR3: ASSPNPGATGDGELF
size: -
J: TRBJ2-2
V: TRBV9

CDR3: ASSEGTGLDTEAF
size: few
J: TRBJ1-1
V: TRBV6-1

CDR3: ASSPWFSTNYGYT
size: -
J: TRBJ1-2
V: TRBV4-1

CDR3: ASKVYVGDEKLF
size: -
J: TRBJ1-4
V: TRBV19

CDR3: ASSYSGTGPYEQY
size: many
J: TRBJ2-7
V: TRBV7-9

CDR3: ASSLSAGSSTDTQY
size: many
J: TRBJ2-3
V: TRBV7-2

CDR3: SVEEERGPNYGYT
size: few
J: TRBJ1-2
V: TRBV29-1

CDR3: ASSSRLSPTYEQY
size: many
J: TRBJ2-7
V: TRBV7-2

CDR3: ATRCRCRRDTGELF
size: few
J: TRBJ2-2
V: TRBV24-1

CDR3: ASSYSVTYNEQF
size: -
J: TRBJ2-1
V: TRBV6-5

CDR3: ASSWKIIGGSSYEQY
size: -
J: TRBJ2-7
V: TRBV7-6

CDR3: ASSLGATGSNSPLH
size: -
J: TRBJ1-6
V: TRBV13

CDR3: SASDRHNQPQH
size: -
J: TRBJ1-5
V: TRBV20-1

CDR3: ASSLAGTVAYEQY
size: -
J: TRBJ2-7
V: TRBV27

CDR3: ASSLAWSGTYYNEQF
size: few
J: TRBJ2-1
V: TRBV7-6

CDR3: ASIRQETQY
size: -
J: TRBJ2-5
V: TRBV6-1

CDR3: ASSAEQETQY
size: -
J: TRBJ2-5
V: TRBV9

CDR3: ASSRQGHGAGELF
size: few
J: TRBJ2-2
V: TRBV4-1

CDR3: ASRLGGGSPLH
size: -
J: TRBJ1-6
V: TRBV12-3/TRBV12-4

CDR3: ASSQRGSHNQPQH
size: few
J: TRBJ1-5
V: TRBV28

CDR3: VSSLGTSGGADEQF
size: -
J: TRBJ2-1
V: TRBV5-6

CDR3: ASGLPRFGYT
size: few
J: TRBJ1-2
V: TRBV12-5

CDR3: ASSLGGTSTDTQY
size: many
J: TRBJ2-3
V: TRBV7-6

CDR3: ASSLLLDHQPQH
size: -
J: TRBJ1-5
V: TRBV4-1

CDR3: ATSSDRDSWRDGYT
size: -
J: TRBJ1-2
V: TRBV15

CDR3: ASSLKGQGYTEAF
size: many
J: TRBJ1-1
V: TRBV7-2

CDR3: ASSPAGQGIGGYT
size: -
J: TRBJ1-2
V: TRBV7-9

CDR3: ASSLEGIRAF
size: -
J: TRBJ1-1
V: TRBV7-6

CDR3: ASSPYEIRADTDTQY
size: -
J: TRBJ2-3
V: TRBV27

CDR3: ASSESTQGPYNEQF
size: -
J: TRBJ2-1
V: TRBV10-1

CDR3: ASSQGYHTRGYGNTEAF
size: -
J: TRBJ1-1
V: TRBV14

CDR3: ASRHQGSNEQF
size: -
J: TRBJ2-1
V: TRBV7-9

CDR3: SAGLLAGGNNEQF
size: -
J: TRBJ2-1
V: TRBV20-1

CDR3: ASSLSGQGPGYTEAF
size: few
J: TRBJ1-1
V: TRBV12-3/TRBV12-4

CDR3: SVEEGDKDYGYT
size: -
J: TRBJ1-2
V: TRBV29-1

CDR3: ASSPPRTLTETGANVLT
size: many
J: TRBJ2-6
V: TRBV6-2/TRBV6-3

CDR3: ASRRPGQGTYEQY
size: few
J: TRBJ2-7
V: TRBV12-3/TRBV12-4

CDR3: ASSGRDRGRPQH
size: -
J: TRBJ1-5
V: TRBV27

CDR3: ASSPSGGPNTGELF
size: many
J: TRBJ2-2
V: TRBV7-3

CDR3: ASQQENYGYT
size: -
J: TRBJ1-2
V: TRBV5-4

CDR3: ASSLALRAGDEQF
size: many
J: TRBJ2-1
V: TRBV7-2

CDR3: ASTMGQWGDAQY
size: few
J: TRBJ2-3
V: TRBV28

CDR3: AISEFDGQGVKAF
size: -
J: TRBJ1-1
V: TRBV10-3

CDR3: ASSLGVRPETQY
size: once
J: TRBJ2-5
V: TRBV28

CDR3: ASSVVDTGTGLQETQY
size: -
J: TRBJ2-5
V: TRBV9